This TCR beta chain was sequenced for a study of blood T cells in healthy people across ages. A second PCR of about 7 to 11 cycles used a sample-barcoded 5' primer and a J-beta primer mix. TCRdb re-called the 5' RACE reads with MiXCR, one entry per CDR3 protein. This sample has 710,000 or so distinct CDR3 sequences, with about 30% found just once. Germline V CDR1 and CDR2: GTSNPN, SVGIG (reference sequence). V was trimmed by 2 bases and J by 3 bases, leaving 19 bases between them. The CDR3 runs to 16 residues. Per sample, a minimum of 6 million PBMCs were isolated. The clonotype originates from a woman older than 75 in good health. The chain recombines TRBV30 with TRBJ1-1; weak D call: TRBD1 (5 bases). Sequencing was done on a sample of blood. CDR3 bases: TGTGCCTGGAGTAAGTTGGGAGGGGCGGGAGACACTGAAGCTTTCTTT. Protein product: CAWSKLGGAGDTEAFF.